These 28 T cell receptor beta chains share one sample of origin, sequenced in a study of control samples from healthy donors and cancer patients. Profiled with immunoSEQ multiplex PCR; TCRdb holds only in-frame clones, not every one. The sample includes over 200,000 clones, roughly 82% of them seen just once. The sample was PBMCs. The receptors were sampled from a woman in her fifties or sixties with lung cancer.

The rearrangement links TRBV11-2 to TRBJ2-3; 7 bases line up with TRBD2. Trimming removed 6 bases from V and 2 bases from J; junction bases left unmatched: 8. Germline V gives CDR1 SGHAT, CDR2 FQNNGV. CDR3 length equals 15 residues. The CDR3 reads CASRKPGLYTDTQYF. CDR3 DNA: TGTGCCAGCAGGAAACCGGGACTATACACAGATACGCAGTATTTT.

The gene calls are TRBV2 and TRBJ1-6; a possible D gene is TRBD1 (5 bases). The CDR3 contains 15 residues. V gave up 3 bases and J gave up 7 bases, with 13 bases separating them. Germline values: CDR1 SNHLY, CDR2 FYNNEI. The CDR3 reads CASSEQGLVNSPLHF. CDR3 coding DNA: TGTGCCAGCAGTGAGCAGGGATTGGTGAATTCACCCCTCCACTTT.

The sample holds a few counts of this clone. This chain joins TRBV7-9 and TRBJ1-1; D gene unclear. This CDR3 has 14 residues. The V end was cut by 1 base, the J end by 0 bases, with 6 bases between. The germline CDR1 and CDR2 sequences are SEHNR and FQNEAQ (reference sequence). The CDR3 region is CASSLGVVNTEAFF. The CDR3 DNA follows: TGTGCCAGCAGCTTAGGGGTTGTGAACACTGAAGCTTTCTTT.

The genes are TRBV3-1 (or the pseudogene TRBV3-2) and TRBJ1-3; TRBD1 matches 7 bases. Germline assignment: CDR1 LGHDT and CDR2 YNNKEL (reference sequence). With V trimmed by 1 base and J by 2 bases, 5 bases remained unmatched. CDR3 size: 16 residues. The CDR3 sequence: CASSQVAGGPGNTIYF. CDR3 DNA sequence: TGTGCCAGCAGCCAAGTCGCAGGGGGGCCTGGAAACACCATATATTTT.

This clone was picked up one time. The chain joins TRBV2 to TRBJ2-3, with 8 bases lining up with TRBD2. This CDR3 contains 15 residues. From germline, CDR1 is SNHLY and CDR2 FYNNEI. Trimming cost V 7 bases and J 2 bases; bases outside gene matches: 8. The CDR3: CASIDERGTTDTQYF. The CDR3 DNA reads TGTGCCAGCATCGACGAGCGGGGGACCACAGATACGCAGTATTTT.

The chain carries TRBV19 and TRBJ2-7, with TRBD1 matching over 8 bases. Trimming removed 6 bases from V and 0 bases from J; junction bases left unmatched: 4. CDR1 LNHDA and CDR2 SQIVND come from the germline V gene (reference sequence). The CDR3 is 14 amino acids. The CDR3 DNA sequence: TGTGCCAGTAGCCAAACAGGGGGCTCCTACGAGCAGTACTTC. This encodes CASSQTGGSYEQYF.

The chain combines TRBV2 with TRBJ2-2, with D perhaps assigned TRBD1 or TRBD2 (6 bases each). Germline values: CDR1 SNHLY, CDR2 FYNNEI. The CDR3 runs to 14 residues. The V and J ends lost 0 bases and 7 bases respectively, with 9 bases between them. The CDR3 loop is CASSEAGGFGELFF. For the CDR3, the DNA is TGTGCCAGCAGTGAAGCAGGGGGGTTCGGGGAGCTGTTTTTT.

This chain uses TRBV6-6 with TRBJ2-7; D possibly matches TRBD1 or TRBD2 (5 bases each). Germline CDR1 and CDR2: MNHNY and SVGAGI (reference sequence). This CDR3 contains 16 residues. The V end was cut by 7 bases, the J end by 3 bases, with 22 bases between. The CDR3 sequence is CASTSAQGWDLYEQYF. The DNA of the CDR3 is TGTGCCAGCACCTCAGCGCAAGGGTGGGACCTCTACGAGCAGTACTTC.

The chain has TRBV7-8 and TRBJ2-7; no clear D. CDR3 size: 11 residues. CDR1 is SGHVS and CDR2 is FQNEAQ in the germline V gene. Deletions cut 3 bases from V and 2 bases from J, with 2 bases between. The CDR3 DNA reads TGTGCCAGCAGCTTCACCTACGAGCAGTACTTC. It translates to CASSFTYEQYF.

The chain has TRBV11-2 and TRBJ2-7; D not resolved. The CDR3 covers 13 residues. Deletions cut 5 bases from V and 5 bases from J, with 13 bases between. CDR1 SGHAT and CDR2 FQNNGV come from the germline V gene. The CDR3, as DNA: TGTGCCAGCAGCCCAAATGGCCTGAACGAGCAGTACTTC. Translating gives CASSPNGLNEQYF.

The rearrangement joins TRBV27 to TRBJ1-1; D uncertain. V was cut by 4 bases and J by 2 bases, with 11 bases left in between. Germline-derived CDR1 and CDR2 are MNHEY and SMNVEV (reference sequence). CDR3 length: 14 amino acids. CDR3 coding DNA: TGTGCCAGCAGTTCTTGGCAGTACAACACTGAAGCTTTCTTT. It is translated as CASSSWQYNTEAFF.

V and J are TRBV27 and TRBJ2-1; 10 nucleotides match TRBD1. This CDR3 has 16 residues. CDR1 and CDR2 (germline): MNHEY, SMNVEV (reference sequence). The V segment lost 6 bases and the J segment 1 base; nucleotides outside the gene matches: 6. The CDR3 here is CASRTRDRGSYNEQFF. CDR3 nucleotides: TGTGCCAGCAGAACAAGGGACAGGGGTTCCTACAATGAGCAGTTCTTC.

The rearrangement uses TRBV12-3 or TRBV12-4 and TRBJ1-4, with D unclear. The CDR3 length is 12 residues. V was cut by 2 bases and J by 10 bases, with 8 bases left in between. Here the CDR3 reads CASSLQERKLFF. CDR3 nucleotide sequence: TGTGCCAGCAGTTTACAGGAACGAAAACTGTTTTTT.

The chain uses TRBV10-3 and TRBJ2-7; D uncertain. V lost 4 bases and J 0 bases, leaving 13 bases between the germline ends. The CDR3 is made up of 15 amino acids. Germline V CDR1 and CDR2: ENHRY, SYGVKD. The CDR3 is CAISAPDLTSYEQYF. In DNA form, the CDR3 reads TGTGCCATCAGTGCCCCCGACTTAACCTCCTACGAGCAGTACTTC.

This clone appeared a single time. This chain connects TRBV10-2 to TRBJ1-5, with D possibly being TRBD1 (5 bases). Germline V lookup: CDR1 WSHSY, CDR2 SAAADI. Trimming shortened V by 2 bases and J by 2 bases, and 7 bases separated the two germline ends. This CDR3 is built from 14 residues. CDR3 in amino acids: CASSEAGGNQPQHF. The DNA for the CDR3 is TGCGCCAGCAGTGAGGCGGGGGGCAATCAGCCCCAGCATTTT.

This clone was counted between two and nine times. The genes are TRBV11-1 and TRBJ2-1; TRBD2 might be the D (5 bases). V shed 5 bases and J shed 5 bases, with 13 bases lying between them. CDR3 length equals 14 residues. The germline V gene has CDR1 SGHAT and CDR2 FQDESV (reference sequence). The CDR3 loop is CASSPRDYNNEQFF. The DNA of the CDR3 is TGTGCCAGCAGCCCCAGAGACTACAACAATGAGCAGTTCTTC.

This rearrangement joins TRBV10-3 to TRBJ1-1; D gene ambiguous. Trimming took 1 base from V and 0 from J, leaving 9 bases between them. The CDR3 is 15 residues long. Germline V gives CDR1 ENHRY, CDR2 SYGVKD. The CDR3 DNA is TGTGCCATCAGTGAGTTTAGTTCCGTGAACACTGAAGCTTTCTTT. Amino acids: CAISEFSSVNTEAFF.

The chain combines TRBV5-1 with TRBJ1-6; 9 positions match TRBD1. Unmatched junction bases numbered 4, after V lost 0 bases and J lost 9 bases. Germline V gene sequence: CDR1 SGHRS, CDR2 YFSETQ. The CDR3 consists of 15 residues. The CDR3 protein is CASSLAGQGFSPLHF. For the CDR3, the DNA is TGCGCCAGCAGCTTGGCCGGACAGGGGTTTTCACCCCTCCACTTT.

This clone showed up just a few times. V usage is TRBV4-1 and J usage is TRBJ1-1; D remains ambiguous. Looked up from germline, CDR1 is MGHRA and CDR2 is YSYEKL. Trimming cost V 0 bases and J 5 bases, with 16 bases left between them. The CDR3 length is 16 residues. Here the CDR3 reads CASSQDGFQRDTEAFF. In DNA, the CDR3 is TGCGCCAGCAGCCAAGATGGCTTCCAGAGGGATACTGAAGCTTTCTTT.

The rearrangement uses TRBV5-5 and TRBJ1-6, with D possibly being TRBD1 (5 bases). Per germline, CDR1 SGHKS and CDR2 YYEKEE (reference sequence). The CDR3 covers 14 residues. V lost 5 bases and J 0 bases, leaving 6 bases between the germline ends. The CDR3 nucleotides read TGTGCCAGCAGGCAGGGCTCCTATAATTCACCCCTCCACTTT. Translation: CASRQGSYNSPLHF. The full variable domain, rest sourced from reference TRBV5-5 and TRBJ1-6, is DAGVTQSPTHLIKTRGQQVTLRCSPISGHKSVSWYQQVLGQGPQFIFQYYEKEERGRGNFPDRFSARQFPNYSSELNVNALLLGDSALYLCASRQGSYNSPLHFGNGTRLTVT.

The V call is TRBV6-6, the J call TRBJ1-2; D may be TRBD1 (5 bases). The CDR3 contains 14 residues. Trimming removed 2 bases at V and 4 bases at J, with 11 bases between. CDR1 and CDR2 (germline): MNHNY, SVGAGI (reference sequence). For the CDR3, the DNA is TGTGCCAGCAGTTACGTAGGGGACGGCTATGGCTACACCTTC. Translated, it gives CASSYVGDGYGYTF.

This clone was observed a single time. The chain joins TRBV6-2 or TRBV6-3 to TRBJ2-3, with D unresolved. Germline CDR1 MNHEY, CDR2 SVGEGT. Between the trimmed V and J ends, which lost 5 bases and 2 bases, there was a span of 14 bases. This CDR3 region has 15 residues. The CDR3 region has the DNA TGTGCCAGCAGTCCCCATGTGGGAACCACAGATACGCAGTATTTT. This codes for CASSPHVGTTDTQYF.

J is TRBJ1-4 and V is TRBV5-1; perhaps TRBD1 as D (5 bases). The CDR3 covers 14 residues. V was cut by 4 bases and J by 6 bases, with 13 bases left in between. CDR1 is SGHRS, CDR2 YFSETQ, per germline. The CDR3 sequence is CASSRYGADEKLFF. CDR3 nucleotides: TGCGCCAGCAGCCGTTATGGGGCAGATGAAAAACTGTTTTTT.

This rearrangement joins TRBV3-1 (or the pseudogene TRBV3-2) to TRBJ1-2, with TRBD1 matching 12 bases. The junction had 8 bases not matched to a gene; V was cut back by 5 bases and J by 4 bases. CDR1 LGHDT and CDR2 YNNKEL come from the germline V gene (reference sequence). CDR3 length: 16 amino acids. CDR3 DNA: TGTGCCAGCAGCAATAGGGACAGGGGGCTTGGCTATGGCTACACCTTC. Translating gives CASSNRDRGLGYGYTF.

CDR3 sequence (DNA): TGTGCCATCAGTGAAGGGGATAGTTACGAGCAGTACTTC. This sequence encodes CAISEGDSYEQYF. This chain joins TRBV10-3 and TRBJ2-7; possibly TRBD1 for D (5 bases). Germline V gives CDR1 ENHRY, CDR2 SYGVKD. This CDR3 region has 13 residues. V lost 3 bases and J lost 4, with 10 bases in between.

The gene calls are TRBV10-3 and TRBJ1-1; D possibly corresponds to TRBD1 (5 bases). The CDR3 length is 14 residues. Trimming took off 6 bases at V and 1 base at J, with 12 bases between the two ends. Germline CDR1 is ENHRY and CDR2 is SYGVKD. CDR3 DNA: TGTGCCATCAGCCCGGGACTGACGAACACTGAAGCTTTCTTT. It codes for CAISPGLTNTEAFF.

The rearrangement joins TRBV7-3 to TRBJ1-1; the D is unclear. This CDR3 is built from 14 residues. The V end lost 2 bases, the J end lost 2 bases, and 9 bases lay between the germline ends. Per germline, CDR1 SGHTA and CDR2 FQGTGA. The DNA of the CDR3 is TGTGCCAGCAGCTTAGATACAGCTAACACTGAAGCTTTCTTT. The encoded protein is CASSLDTANTEAFF.

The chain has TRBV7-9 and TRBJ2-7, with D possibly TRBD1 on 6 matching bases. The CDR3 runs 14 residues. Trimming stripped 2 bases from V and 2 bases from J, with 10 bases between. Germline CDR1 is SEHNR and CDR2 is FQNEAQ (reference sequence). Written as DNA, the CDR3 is TGTGCCAGCAGCTTACAAGGGGGTACCTACGAGCAGTACTTC. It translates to CASSLQGGTYEQYF.